This entry lists 11 T cell receptor beta chains sequenced from one sample in a study of spatial heterogeneity in lung cancer. MiXCR, run by TCRdb on the 5' RACE reads, gives a single entry per CDR3 protein. This table has around 15,000 distinct CDR3 sequences, 6.8% appearing once. Study-wide results and caveats: How many expanded intratumoral alpha and beta TCRs were present tracked the tumor mutation count, which was a count of nonsynonymous mutations.

Their cognate antigens are unknown. Time point of the sample: sample taken at primary tumor resection. The sequenced sample was lung tumor tissue, obtained at surgery. The receptors come from a female donor with early-stage non-small cell lung cancer.

This clonotype was found many times. CDR3 sequence reads: CSATGTGTGYEQYF. The CDR3 DNA reads TGCAGTGCTACCGGGACCGGGACAGGCTACGAGCAGTACTTC. The J gene is TRBJ2-7, the V gene TRBV20-1, with 8 bases aligning to TRBD1. The V segment lost 4 bases and the J segment 3 bases; nucleotides outside the gene matches: 8. Germline values: CDR1 DFQATT, CDR2 SNEGSKA (reference sequence). The CDR3 runs 14 residues.

This clonotype was picked up many times. The V and J genes are TRBV28 and TRBJ2-7; 7 bases are shared with TRBD1. The CDR3 spans 14 residues. The germline V gene encodes CDR1 MDHEN and CDR2 SYDVKM. The V segment lost 7 bases and the J segment 1 base; nucleotides outside the gene matches: 7. The CDR3 DNA reads as TGTGCCAGCACCCTCGGACAGGCTTCCTACGAGCAGTACTTC. Translated, it gives CASTLGQASYEQYF.

The table lists this clonotype with many counts. The chain employs TRBV5-4 and TRBJ1-1, with D maybe TRBD1 (5 bases). The V gene lost 5 bases and the J gene lost 4 bases, with 15 bases spanning the gap. This CDR3 is 14 amino acids long. The germline gives CDR1 SGHNT, CDR2 YYREEE (reference sequence). The CDR3 DNA sequence: TGTGCCAGCAGGGCCGGGACCCTTCGCACTGAAGCTTTCTTT. Protein product: CASRAGTLRTEAFF.

The sample holds a few counts of this clonotype. Written as DNA, the CDR3 is TGTGCCAGCAGTTTGTCGGCGGGGGAGCGCACAGATACGCAGTATTTT. Protein: CASSLSAGERTDTQYF. The chain uses TRBV12-3 or TRBV12-4 and TRBJ2-3; TRBD2 matches at 7 bases. With 3 bases clipped from V and 1 base from J, the junction kept 7 bases outside the gene matches. The CDR3 spans 16 residues.

This clonotype occurred many times. The J gene is TRBJ1-2, the V gene TRBV7-9; 7 nucleotides agree with TRBD1. Germline V gene sequence: CDR1 SEHNR, CDR2 FQNEAQ (reference sequence). The CDR3 extends over 13 amino acids. V shed 5 bases, J shed 2 bases, and the junction held 2 bases outside the gene matches. CDR3 in amino acids: CASSTGQNYGYTF. The CDR3 nucleotides read TGTGCCAGCAGCACGGGACAGAACTATGGCTACACCTTC.

This clonotype was seen ten or more times. The V and J genes are TRBV29-1 and TRBJ2-1; 15 bases are a match to TRBD2. CDR1 is SQVTM and CDR2 is ANQGSEA in the germline V gene. With 6 bases clipped from V and 7 bases from J, the junction kept 10 bases outside the gene matches. The CDR3 contains 16 residues. The CDR3 spells CSVVPGTSGGLNEQFF. In nucleotides, the CDR3 is TGCAGCGTCGTTCCCGGGACTAGCGGGGGGCTGAATGAGCAGTTCTTC.

The rearrangement uses TRBV10-3 and TRBJ2-6; TRBD1 aligns across 7 bases. Germline lookup yields CDR1 ENHRY and CDR2 SYGVKD. V shed 9 bases and J 0 bases; nucleotides not matched to a gene: 14. The CDR3 spans 18 residues. The CDR3 DNA sequence: TGTGCCATTAGACAGGGATCCCCCCAAGACTCTGGGGCCAACGTCCTGACTTTC. Translated, it gives CAIRQGSPQDSGANVLTF.

Relative to its sample, this clonotype is medium-sized. This chain connects TRBV24-1 to TRBJ2-5; TRBD2 agrees at 12 bases. The germline gives CDR1 KGHDR, CDR2 SFDVKD. This CDR3 has 17 residues. J was trimmed by 9 bases and V by 4 bases; bases with no gene match: 14. This chain's CDR3 is CATSEKRLAGAPLAQYF. Written as DNA, the CDR3 is TGTGCCACCAGTGAAAAGCGACTAGCGGGGGCCCCGCTGGCCCAGTACTTC.

This clonotype was counted ten times or more. The rearrangement links TRBV30 to TRBJ1-1, with D tentatively TRBD1 (6 bases). Per the germline V gene, CDR1 is GTSNPN and CDR2 is SVGIG (reference sequence). With 1 base removed from V and 8 bases from J, the gap between germline ends came to 11 bases. The CDR3 sequence is 12 residues long. The CDR3 DNA sequence: TGTGCCTGGAGTGCCACTCAGGGGGAAGCTTTCTTT. Encoded protein: CAWSATQGEAFF. The full variable domain, in which reference TRBV30 and TRBJ1-1 provide the parts outside the CDR3, is SQTIHQWPATLVQPVGSPLSLECTVEGTSNPNLYWYRQAAGRGLQLLFYSVGIGQISSEVPQNLSASRPQDRQFILSSKKLLLSDSGFYLCAWSATQGEAFFGQGTRLTVV.

The table lists this clonotype with many counts. V usage is TRBV12-3 or TRBV12-4 and J usage is TRBJ1-1; 12 bases are a match to TRBD1. V was pared by 7 bases and J by 7 bases, with 7 bases of the junction left unmatched. CDR3 size: 14 residues. This CDR3 reads CASTPGQGAIEAFF. The CDR3 DNA reads as TGTGCCAGCACCCCGGGACAGGGGGCGATTGAAGCTTTCTTT.

The genes are TRBV5-6 and TRBJ2-6; no firm D call. This CDR3 has 14 residues. Per germline, CDR1 SGHDT and CDR2 YYEEEE. V lost 2 bases and J 4 bases, leaving 7 bases between the germline ends. CDR3: CASSFLSGANVLTF. For the CDR3, the DNA is TGTGCCAGCAGCTTCTTGTCGGGGGCCAACGTCCTGACTTTC.